The present entry profiles one T cell receptor (beta chain) with its context. What it binds is unknown. The germline CDR1 and CDR2 sequences are SGHNT and YENEEA. V lost 3 bases and J lost 6, with 8 bases in between. The CDR3 extends over 12 amino acids. Assay used: immunoSEQ multiplex PCR; TCRdb lists only in-frame clones, some missing. This table has under 100,000 clones, about 85% appearing once. These data belong to a study of OX40 agonist ivuxolimab in advanced cancers. Study context: Checkpoint inhibitors had been given previously to approximately 41% of patients.

Study-wide results and caveats: Antigen specificity remained undetermined for the expanded peripheral T cells.

The starting material was CD4+ or CD8+ T cells sorted from blood, obtained in a trial of the OX40 agonist ivuxolimab. This chain joins TRBV11-3 and TRBJ1-1; a weak D match, TRBD1 (5 bases). The origin of this receptor is an adult with an advanced solid tumor such as melanoma, head and neck, liver or kidney cancer. The CDR3 nucleotides read TGTGCCAGCAGCTTTGACAGCTCTGAAGCTTTCTTT. It specifies CASSFDSSEAFF.